This TCR beta chain was observed in a study of a mutant IDH1 vaccine in newly diagnosed glioma. As for the study in general: Before enrollment, patients got radiotherapy alone, temozolomide alone, or mostly the combination. Study-level points and caveats: Researchers report vaccine-induced immune responses in roughly 93% of patients. The authors found pseudoprogression apparently unrelated to changes in top peripheral T cell clonotypes.

With regard to this clone: The antigen remains unidentified.

The data were produced by immunoSEQ multiplex PCR, yet TCRdb's version contains in-frame clones alone and is incomplete. Here the sample spans tens of thousands of clones, 83% being singletons. Described time point: baseline, week 1 (first vaccination visit). As for treatment: pre-vaccination baseline after standard-of-care therapy. Patients carried new grade 3 or 4 IDH1-mutant astrocytomas lacking nuclear ATRX. Specimen: PBMCs, collected from a glioma patient treated with radiotherapy, temozolomide or both. This clonotype was obtained from a woman aged 50 to 60 with glioma.

This CDR3 reads CASSPGLGNPETQYF. The CDR3 nucleotides read TGTGCCAGCTCGCCGGGACTAGGGAACCCAGAGACCCAGTACTTC. The genes are TRBV27 and TRBJ2-5, with 8 nucleotides matching TRBD2. The CDR3 length is 15 residues. V shed 8 bases, J shed 4 bases, and the junction held 12 bases outside the gene matches. The germline V gene has CDR1 MNHEY and CDR2 SMNVEV (reference sequence).